The 12 T cell receptor beta chains below all came from one sample that was sequenced in a study of blood T cell repertoires in COVID-19. Sequencing used immunoSEQ multiplex PCR; TCRdb keeps in-frame clones, though not all of them. Of fewer than 350,000 clones listed, 88% are singletons. Sequencing was performed on PBMCs or T cells enriched from blood (not recorded which). All receptors derive from a woman in her thirties who had been exposed to COVID-19.

The chain is built from TRBV7-9 and TRBJ2-7; D uncertain. Trimming left V 3 bases short and J 6 bases short, with 12 bases between. Germline CDR1 and CDR2: SEHNR and FQNEAQ (reference sequence). CDR3 size: 13 residues. In nucleotides, the CDR3 is TGTGCCAGCAGCTTTTTTATGACATCCGAGCAGTACTTC. It translates to CASSFFMTSEQYF.

The chain carries TRBV7-6 and TRBJ2-1; 10 bases line up with TRBD2. The trim removed 2 bases at V and 0 bases at J, leaving 10 bases unmatched. Germline V lookup: CDR1 SGHVS, CDR2 FNYEAQ. The CDR3 is 19 residues long. The DNA for the CDR3 is TGTGCCAGCAGCTTACCGGCTCCGACTAGCGGGTTCTCCTACAATGAGCAGTTCTTC. Encoded protein: CASSLPAPTSGFSYNEQFF.

V gene TRBV21-1 combines with J gene TRBJ1-5; the table's D call, TRBD1, has no DNA check behind it. TRBV21-1 is classified as a pseudogene. CDR3 length equals 18 residues. CDR3 amino acids: CASSKEAQGARGNQPQHF. The CDR3 region has the DNA TGTGCCAGCAGCAAAGAGGCGCAGGGGGCGCGAGGCAATCAGCCCCAGCATTTT.

This sequence joins TRBV5-4 and TRBJ2-7, with TRBD2 matching over 10 bases. The J segment lost 0 bases and the V segment lost 0 bases, leaving 6 bases of the junction unmatched. The CDR3 covers 17 residues. Germline CDR1 and CDR2: SGHNT and YYREEE (reference sequence). CDR3 loop: CASSLGLAGSFSYEQYF. CDR3 coding DNA: TGTGCCAGCAGCTTGGGACTAGCGGGTTCCTTCTCCTACGAGCAGTACTTC.

V usage is TRBV5-4 and J usage is TRBJ2-2; 10 nucleotides agree with TRBD1. The V gene end was trimmed by 6 bases and the J gene end by 2 bases; junction bases not matched to a gene: 7. The CDR3 length is 16 residues. Germline CDR1 is SGHNT and CDR2 is YYREEE (reference sequence). The DNA for the CDR3 is TGTGCCAGCAACCTAGGACAGGGGGGCAACACCGGGGAGCTGTTTTTT. It specifies CASNLGQGGNTGELFF.

The J gene is TRBJ1-5, the V gene TRBV19; 7 bases are a match to TRBD1. V gave up 1 base and J gave up 1 base; unmatched junction bases: 4. The CDR3 sequence is 16 residues long. The V gene's germline CDR1 is LNHDA and CDR2 SQIVND (reference sequence). The CDR3 DNA sequence: TGTGCCAGTAGTATAGGGCCAGGGGGAAGCAATCAGCCCCAGCATTTT. It translates to CASSIGPGGSNQPQHF. Full variable domain (missing parts from reference TRBV19 and TRBJ1-5): DGGITQSPKYLFRKEGQNVTLSCEQNLNHDAMYWYRQDPGQGLRLIYYSQIVNDFQKGDIAEGYSVSREKKESFPLTVTSAQKNPTAFYLCASSIGPGGSNQPQHFGDGTRLSIL.

The chain carries TRBV5-1 and TRBJ2-7; 7 bases map to TRBD2. CDR1 is SGHRS and CDR2 is YFSETQ in the germline V gene. The CDR3 length is 14 residues. V gave up 2 bases and J gave up 4 bases; unmatched junction bases: 6. The CDR3 region is CASSFAGARYEQYF. CDR3 in DNA: TGCGCCAGCAGCTTTGCGGGAGCGAGGTACGAGCAGTACTTC.

This chain joins TRBV24-1 and TRBJ2-7; weak D call: TRBD1 (5 bases). The germline V and J ends were trimmed by 2 bases and 6 bases, with 10 bases remaining between them. The germline CDR1 and CDR2 sequences are KGHDR and SFDVKD. The CDR3 contains 13 residues. The CDR3 sequence is CATSDYDSPEQYF. The CDR3 nucleotides are TGTGCCACCAGTGATTATGACAGCCCCGAGCAGTACTTC.

The rearrangement joins TRBV10-3 to TRBJ1-1; D perhaps matches TRBD1 (5 bases). The CDR3 spans 13 residues. Germline V gene lookup returns CDR1 ENHRY and CDR2 SYGVKD. Trimming took off 6 bases at V and 6 bases at J, with 14 bases between the two ends. CDR3 sequence: CAIRGQGWAEAFF. CDR3 in DNA: TGTGCCATCAGAGGTCAGGGTTGGGCTGAAGCTTTCTTT.

The chain carries TRBV19 and TRBJ2-6, with D possibly being TRBD1 (5 bases). V lost 6 bases and J lost 2, with 14 bases in between. The germline gives CDR1 LNHDA, CDR2 SQIVND (reference sequence). The CDR3 is made up of 16 amino acids. The CDR3 reads CASRPQGETGANVLTF. CDR3 bases: TGTGCCAGTAGACCCCAGGGCGAAACTGGGGCCAACGTCCTGACTTTC.

This clone was seen a handful of times. The chain links TRBV6-5 to TRBJ2-4; a possible D gene is TRBD2 (5 bases). CDR3 size: 16 residues. CDR1 is MNHEY and CDR2 is SVGAGI in the germline V gene. The ends were cut back, 0 bases at V and 4 bases at J, with 13 bases in the middle. Written as DNA, the CDR3 is TGTGCCAGCAGTTACTCGCATCGGGGAGTTAAAAACATTCAGTACTTC. It encodes CASSYSHRGVKNIQYF.

A single count supports this clone. The J gene is TRBJ1-2, the V gene TRBV29-1; D is perhaps TRBD1 (5 bases). The length of the CDR3 is 14 residues. Germline CDR1 SQVTM, CDR2 ANQGSEA. V lost 7 bases and J 4 bases, leaving 19 bases between the germline ends. The CDR3 protein is CSAVVGQGSYGYTF. The DNA for the CDR3 is TGCAGCGCGGTAGTCGGCCAGGGTTCCTATGGCTACACCTTC.